Presented here are 20 T cell receptor beta chains from one specimen sequenced in a study of T cell responses to AZD1222 COVID-19 vaccine. The repertoire was sequenced with immunoSEQ multiplex PCR; TCRdb's copy has only in-frame clones and lacks some. The repertoire holds some 170,000 clones, with about 89% as singletons. This specimen was peripheral blood, taken on day 0 of AZD1222 vaccination. The source is an adult in good health.

The V gene is TRBV7-9, the J gene TRBJ2-1; TRBD1 agrees at 10 bases. The CDR3 runs to 14 residues. J was trimmed by 8 bases and V by 6 bases; bases with no gene match: 7. Germline CDR1 and CDR2: SEHNR and FQNEAQ (reference sequence). The CDR3 loop reads CASRQGDRGHEQFF. As DNA, the CDR3 is TGTGCCAGCAGGCAGGGGGACAGGGGTCATGAGCAGTTCTTC.

This chain joins TRBV28 and TRBJ2-7; tentatively, D is TRBD1 (6 bases). Trimming took 0 bases from V and 2 from J, leaving 11 bases between them. The germline V gene has CDR1 MDHEN and CDR2 SYDVKM. This CDR3 comprises 15 residues. The chain's CDR3 is CASSLWDSFPYEQYF. In nucleotides, the CDR3 is TGTGCCAGCAGTTTATGGGACAGTTTCCCCTACGAGCAGTACTTC.

This clone was seen only once. This chain links TRBV6-1 with TRBJ1-4, with TRBD1 as a possible D gene (5 bases). Germline values: CDR1 MNHNS, CDR2 SASEGT. CDR3 length: 16 residues. Trimming took 2 bases from V and 8 from J, leaving 18 bases between them. The CDR3 here is CASSERSGGVAEKLFF. CDR3 in DNA: TGTGCCAGCAGTGAAAGGTCGGGAGGGGTTGCGGAAAAACTGTTTTTT.

The gene calls are TRBV7-2 and TRBJ1-1; D might be TRBD1 (6 bases). The CDR3 runs 15 residues. Germline-derived CDR1 and CDR2 are SGHTA and FQGNSA. V was shortened by 1 base and J by 5 bases, with 14 bases between the two germline ends. CDR3 in amino acids: CASSLVGGAGTEAFF. The DNA of the CDR3 is TGTGCCAGCAGCTTAGTTGGGGGCGCAGGGACTGAAGCTTTCTTT.

The V call is TRBV18, the J call TRBJ1-5, with D maybe TRBD1 (5 bases). The length of the CDR3 is 18 residues. The V gene's germline CDR1 is KGHSH and CDR2 LQKENI. V was shortened by 3 bases and J by 0 bases, with 18 bases between the two germline ends. The CDR3 DNA reads as TGTGCCAGCTCACCCCTCACAGGTGCAACTGTTAGCAATCAGCCCCAGCATTTT. Translating gives CASSPLTGATVSNQPQHF. The variable domain in full, completed from reference TRBV18 and TRBJ1-5, reads NAGVMQNPRHLVRRRGQEARLRCSPMKGHSHVYWYRQLPEEGLKFMVYLQKENIIDESGMPKERFSAEFPKEGPSILRIQQVVRGDSAAYFCASSPLTGATVSNQPQHFGDGTRLSIL.

The rearrangement joins TRBV28 to TRBJ2-7, with a tentative D call TRBD2 (6 bases). V lost 6 bases, J lost 1 base, and 13 bases lay in between. In germline, CDR1 is MDHEN, CDR2 SYDVKM. The CDR3 totals 14 residues. Here the CDR3 reads CASRGQGLSYEQYV. The CDR3 bases are TGTGCCAGCAGAGGGCAGGGACTTTCCTACGAGCAGTACGTC.

The chain carries TRBV5-1 and TRBJ2-7; 9 bases map to TRBD1. V was clipped by 4 bases and J by 4 bases; unmatched bases: 3. The CDR3 covers 13 residues. Germline loops: CDR1 SGHRS, CDR2 YFSETQ. The CDR3 nucleotides are TGCGCCAGCAGCCCGGACAGGGGATACGAGCAGTACGTC. Protein sequence: CASSPDRGYEQYV.

The chain employs TRBV19 and TRBJ2-7; D is tentatively TRBD1 or TRBD2 (6 bases each). Deletions cut 6 bases from V and 0 bases from J, with 15 bases between. CDR3 size: 15 residues. Germline V gene sequence: CDR1 LNHDA, CDR2 SQIVND (reference sequence). CDR3 protein: CASRNKGGTSYEQYF. The DNA for the CDR3 is TGTGCCAGTAGGAACAAGGGGGGCACCTCCTACGAGCAGTACTTC.

This clone came up a few times. The rearrangement links TRBV20-1 to TRBJ2-7, with unresolved D. V lost 0 bases and J 3 bases, leaving 3 bases between the germline ends. CDR3 length equals 11 residues. Per the germline V gene, CDR1 is DFQATT and CDR2 is SNEGSKA (reference sequence). The CDR3 nucleotides are TGCAGTGCTAGAGATGGCTACGAGCAGTACTTC. Protein product: CSARDGYEQYF.

This clone showed up just a few times. The chain uses TRBV9 and TRBJ1-2, with D possibly matching TRBD1 (6 bases). The CDR3 length is 13 residues. V was cut by 8 bases and J by 1 base, with 12 bases left in between. Per germline, CDR1 SGDLS and CDR2 YYNGEE. The CDR3 DNA reads as TGTGCCAGTGGCCGGGACAATAACTATGGCTACACCTTC. Amino acids: CASGRDNNYGYTF.

On this clone: A read error may produce the germline difference seen at one junction end. The chain employs TRBV19 and TRBJ1-1; a weak D match, TRBD1 (5 bases). This CDR3 comprises 12 residues. Per germline, CDR1 LNHDA and CDR2 SQIVND (reference sequence). The CDR3 sequence: CASSPLRGPLLF. The CDR3 DNA follows: TGTGCCAGTAGTCCTTTAAGGGGTCCTCTTCTCTTT.

This chain uses TRBV4-3 with TRBJ2-1; 9 bases are a match to TRBD1. This CDR3 is built from 15 residues. Germline V gives CDR1 LGHNA, CDR2 YSLEER. V lost 1 base to trimming and J lost 7 bases; unmatched junction nucleotides: 5. The DNA of the CDR3 is TGCGCCAGCAGCCAAGGACAGGGGGGGGTTAATGAGCAGTTCTTC. As protein: CASSQGQGGVNEQFF.

This clone was counted a few times. CDR3 amino acids: CASSPPGTGLSYEQYF. The CDR3 DNA sequence: TGTGCCAGCTCACCACCCGGGACAGGGCTCTCCTACGAGCAGTACTTC. The rearrangement uses TRBV18 and TRBJ2-7, with 9 bases that match TRBD1. V gave up 0 bases and J gave up 0 bases; unmatched junction bases: 3. This CDR3 has 16 residues. CDR1 is KGHSH and CDR2 is LQKENI in the germline V gene.

The chain carries TRBV6-1 and TRBJ2-7, with D hard to call. The CDR3 is made up of 13 amino acids. The V and J ends lost 2 bases and 0 bases respectively, with 5 bases between them. Germline CDR1 is MNHNS and CDR2 is SASEGT. The CDR3 sequence is CASSEQFSYEQYV. CDR3 nucleotide sequence: TGTGCCAGCAGTGAACAGTTCTCCTACGAGCAGTACGTC.

This clone has only a few counts. The chain links TRBV11-2 to TRBJ1-5; possible D gene TRBD1, 6 bases. Germline CDR1 reads SGHAT; CDR2 reads FQNNGV. Deletions cut 0 bases from V and 5 bases from J, with 17 bases between. CDR3 length: 17 amino acids. The CDR3, as DNA: TGTGCCAGCAGCTTAGAGCCCCAGGGGCTGTTCGATCAGCCCCAGCATTTT. Its translation is CASSLEPQGLFDQPQHF.

V gene TRBV7-8 combines with J gene TRBJ1-4; D not resolved. The CDR3 spans 15 residues. V lost 5 bases, J lost 5 bases, and 15 bases lay in between. Germline CDR1 SGHVS, CDR2 FQNEAQ. The CDR3 nucleotides are TGTGCCAGCAGCCCTCTGTCGGGGAGGAATGAAAAACTGTTTTTT. Translating it yields CASSPLSGRNEKLFF.

V gene TRBV11-2 combines with J gene TRBJ1-2; no clear D gene. This CDR3 is built from 17 residues. Germline CDR1 reads SGHAT; CDR2 reads FQNNGV. With 3 bases removed from V and 7 bases from J, the gap between germline ends came to 24 bases. The CDR3 DNA sequence: TGTGCCAGCAGCTTGGAGGACGGTCATATAACTTTAGGTGGCTACACCTTC. The encoded protein is CASSLEDGHITLGGYTF.

This clone was counted once. The chain recombines TRBV19 with TRBJ2-2; 10 nucleotides agree with TRBD1. Germline trimming cut 6 bases from V and 4 bases from J; bases unmatched to any gene: 11. Germline V gene sequence: CDR1 LNHDA, CDR2 SQIVND (reference sequence). The CDR3 has 17 residues. The CDR3 DNA follows: TGTGCCAGTAGCCTGGGACAGGGGATTTCGGGCACCGGGGAGCTGTTTTTT. This gives the protein CASSLGQGISGTGELFF.

The chain has TRBV5-1 and TRBJ1-2, with 7 bases fitting TRBD1. With 4 bases clipped from V and 3 bases from J, the junction kept 9 bases outside the gene matches. The germline gives CDR1 SGHRS, CDR2 YFSETQ. The CDR3 extends over 15 amino acids. CDR3 protein: CASSPGQPSDYGYTF. The CDR3 bases are TGCGCCAGCAGCCCGGGACAGCCCTCGGACTATGGCTACACCTTC.

V gene TRBV7-2 combines with J gene TRBJ1-1; D unclear. Germline values: CDR1 SGHTA, CDR2 FQGNSA. This CDR3 is built from 13 residues. V lost 1 base to trimming and J lost 4 bases, with 7 bases between them. The CDR3 here is CASSLEGITEAFF. In DNA, the CDR3 is TGTGCCAGCAGCTTAGAGGGAATCACTGAAGCTTTCTTT.